Listed below are T cell receptor beta chains from one sample, sequenced in a study of tumor and adjacent non-tumor tissue in lung cancer. TCRdb itself ran the multiplex PCR reads through MiXCR, one entry per CDR3 protein. The sample includes fewer than 75,000 distinct CDR3 sequences, around three quarters seen only once; the top ten take less than 50%. The sample taken for sequencing was distant non-tumor lung tissue. The receptors stem from a man aged 60 to 75 with non-small cell lung cancer. Each CDR3 is given with its conserved first and last residue. Fields, in order: J gene, clone size, D gene, V gene, CDR3 DNA, CDR3 protein. The D gene is left open where the match is weak. Not all rows give a size; the values are once, few, many and, for expanded clones, a class.

j_gene: TRBJ2-1
abundance: -
d_gene: -
v_gene: TRBV5-5
CDR3nt: TGTGCCAGCAGTTTCTGGAATCGGGGCGATGAGCAGTTCTTC
CDR3aa: CASSFWNRGDEQFF

j_gene: TRBJ2-3
abundance: -
d_gene: -
v_gene: TRBV6-5
CDR3nt: TGTGCCAGCGGGTTCAAACTAGCAGGGGATACGCAGTATTTT
CDR3aa: CASGFKLAGDTQYF

j_gene: TRBJ2-3
abundance: many
d_gene: TRBD2
v_gene: TRBV30
CDR3nt: TGTGCCTGGGGGGTCGGCGGGAGAGGGGATACGCAGTATTTT
CDR3aa: CAWGVGGRGDTQYF

j_gene: TRBJ2-7
abundance: -
d_gene: -
v_gene: TRBV11-1
CDR3nt: TGCGCCAGCAACTTAGACCAGGGGGGCCGCTACGAGCCGTACTTC
CDR3aa: CASNLDQGGRYEPYF

j_gene: TRBJ2-7
abundance: few
d_gene: TRBD1
v_gene: TRBV28
CDR3nt: TGTACCAGCAGTCGCCCTCGGGACAGGGGTAACGAGCAGTACTTC
CDR3aa: CTSSRPRDRGNEQYF

j_gene: TRBJ2-1
abundance: once
d_gene: -
v_gene: TRBV4-1
CDR3nt: TGCGTCAACAGCCAAGAACGCAACTACCATGAGCAGTTCTTC
CDR3aa: CVNSQERNYHEQFF

j_gene: TRBJ2-7
abundance: -
d_gene: -
v_gene: TRBV12-3/TRBV12-4
CDR3nt: TGTGCCAGCAGTTTTCTTCTGAGCTCCTACGGGCAGTACTTC
CDR3aa: CASSFLLSSYGQYF

j_gene: TRBJ1-2
abundance: -
d_gene: -
v_gene: TRBV6-1
CDR3nt: TGTGCCAGTAACAGAGGGGACGGAGCTTTCCATGGCTACACATTC
CDR3aa: CASNRGDGAFHGYTF

j_gene: TRBJ2-7
abundance: -
d_gene: -
v_gene: TRBV5-1
CDR3nt: TGCGCCAGCAGCCGTCGTGGAAGCTCTGGCGGGCAGTACTTT
CDR3aa: CASSRRGSSGGQYF

j_gene: TRBJ1-2
abundance: -
d_gene: -
v_gene: TRBV7-9
CDR3nt: TGTACCAGCAGTGCTGAGGGGAGGGCAGTCTATAGCTACACCTTC
CDR3aa: CTSSAEGRAVYSYTF

j_gene: TRBJ2-1
abundance: -
d_gene: TRBD2
v_gene: TRBV7-8
CDR3nt: TGTTTCAGCAGCTCCTGGACTAGCGGGAGCGACAATGAGCAGTTCTTC
CDR3aa: CFSSSWTSGSDNEQFF

j_gene: TRBJ1-2
abundance: -
d_gene: TRBD1
v_gene: TRBV6-5
CDR3nt: TGTGCCAGTGGAGGGACAGGTGACAGGTATGCCTACACCTTC
CDR3aa: CASGGTGDRYAYTF

j_gene: TRBJ2-5
abundance: few
d_gene: -
v_gene: TRBV28
CDR3nt: TGTGCCAGCACCTTTCGGGAGACCCAGTACTTC
CDR3aa: CASTFRETQYF

j_gene: TRBJ2-3
abundance: -
d_gene: -
v_gene: TRBV11-2
CDR3nt: TGTGCCAGCGGCTCAGATGGGCCTTTAGATACGCAGTATTTT
CDR3aa: CASGSDGPLDTQYF

j_gene: TRBJ2-7
abundance: -
d_gene: -
v_gene: TRBV11-3
CDR3nt: TGTGCCAGCAGCCCCCTGGGACGGGGGGCTCGGGAGCGGTACTTC
CDR3aa: CASSPLGRGARERYF

j_gene: TRBJ2-1
abundance: -
d_gene: -
v_gene: TRBV28
CDR3nt: TGTGTCAGCAGTTTGGGCGGCTACAAAGAGCAGTTCTTC
CDR3aa: CVSSLGGYKEQFF

j_gene: TRBJ2-3
abundance: -
d_gene: -
v_gene: TRBV11-3
CDR3nt: TGTGCGAGCAGCTTCGGGCTAGCATATAGCATAGATACGCAGTATTTT
CDR3aa: CASSFGLAYSIDTQYF

j_gene: TRBJ2-1
abundance: once
d_gene: -
v_gene: TRBV5-1
CDR3nt: TGCGCCATCAGCCTAGAGCTAGGGCGATGGGGCAATGAGCAGTTCTTC
CDR3aa: CAISLELGRWGNEQFF

j_gene: TRBJ2-6
abundance: -
d_gene: -
v_gene: TRBV10-1
CDR3nt: TGCGCCAGCAGTTCGGGACCGTCAGGTGTGGCCAACGTCCTGACTTTC
CDR3aa: CASSSGPSGVANVLTF

j_gene: TRBJ1-6
abundance: -
d_gene: -
v_gene: TRBV5-6
CDR3nt: TGTGCCAGCAGCATGAGGCAGTGGAATGGATCACCTCTCCACTTT
CDR3aa: CASSMRQWNGSPLHF

j_gene: TRBJ2-2
abundance: once
d_gene: -
v_gene: TRBV12-3/TRBV12-4
CDR3nt: TGTGCCAGCACCCTAGTGGGAGGCACCGGGGAGTTGTTTTTT
CDR3aa: CASTLVGGTGELFF

j_gene: TRBJ2-1
abundance: -
d_gene: -
v_gene: TRBV6-2/TRBV6-3
CDR3nt: TGTACCAGCAGTAAAACAGGACTCTTTGGGAATGAGCAGTTCTTC
CDR3aa: CTSSKTGLFGNEQFF

j_gene: TRBJ2-7
abundance: -
d_gene: -
v_gene: TRBV29-1
CDR3nt: TGCAACGCAACAAGGGGGGGACAGTGTTCCCACAAGCAGTACTTC
CDR3aa: CNATRGGQCSHKQYF

j_gene: TRBJ1-2
abundance: -
d_gene: -
v_gene: TRBV4-1
CDR3nt: TGTGCCAGCAGCCAAGCCCATGACAGAGTCTATGGCTACACCTTC
CDR3aa: CASSQAHDRVYGYTF

j_gene: TRBJ1-1
abundance: -
d_gene: -
v_gene: TRBV11-2
CDR3nt: TGTGCCAGCAGCTTAGCGATGAACACTGAAGCTTTCTTT
CDR3aa: CASSLAMNTEAFF

j_gene: TRBJ2-1
abundance: -
d_gene: -
v_gene: TRBV6-5
CDR3nt: TGTGCCAGCAGCCTCAGACAGGACTCCTACAATGAGCAGTTCTTC
CDR3aa: CASSLRQDSYNEQFF

j_gene: TRBJ2-7
abundance: -
d_gene: -
v_gene: TRBV28
CDR3nt: TGTGCCAGCAGTTCGATTCACGGCCTCTACGAGGAGTACTTC
CDR3aa: CASSSIHGLYEEYF

j_gene: TRBJ2-3
abundance: many
d_gene: -
v_gene: TRBV20-1
CDR3nt: TGCAGTGCTAGACTCGGCAGGGACACAGATACGCAGTATTTT
CDR3aa: CSARLGRDTDTQYF

j_gene: TRBJ2-1
abundance: -
d_gene: -
v_gene: TRBV29-1
CDR3nt: TGCAGCGTTCGCGGTCTACCGAGTCTCACCTACAATGAGCAGTTCTTC
CDR3aa: CSVRGLPSLTYNEQFF

j_gene: TRBJ2-4
abundance: once
d_gene: TRBD1
v_gene: TRBV14
CDR3nt: TGTGCCATCAGCCCTACAGGGGCGAACATTCAATATTTC
CDR3aa: CAISPTGANIQYF

j_gene: TRBJ1-4
abundance: -
d_gene: -
v_gene: TRBV29-1
CDR3nt: TGCAGCGTGGGGACCGGGGGGACTAATGTAAAACCGTTTTTT
CDR3aa: CSVGTGGTNVKPFF

j_gene: TRBJ2-3
abundance: -
d_gene: TRBD2
v_gene: TRBV20-1
CDR3nt: TGCAGTGATGGGGGAATGGCGGGAGACAGTACAGATACGCAGTATTTT
CDR3aa: CSDGGMAGDSTDTQYF

j_gene: TRBJ2-3
abundance: few
d_gene: -
v_gene: TRBV11-1
CDR3nt: TGTGCCTGCAGCTACGGGCTAGCAGATGGCACAGATACGCAGTATTTT
CDR3aa: CACSYGLADGTDTQYF

j_gene: TRBJ2-5
abundance: -
d_gene: TRBD1
v_gene: TRBV12-3/TRBV12-4
CDR3nt: TGTCCCAGCAGTTTAGACAGGGCTGGGGAGACCCACTACTTC
CDR3aa: CPSSLDRAGETHYF

j_gene: TRBJ1-1
abundance: -
d_gene: TRBD1
v_gene: TRBV29-1
CDR3nt: TGCAACGTTGAACCCGTCCGGACAGGGGAGTGGACTGATGCTTTCTTT
CDR3aa: CNVEPVRTGEWTDAFF

j_gene: TRBJ1-3
abundance: -
d_gene: -
v_gene: TRBV6-1
CDR3nt: TGTGCCATTGCCATGATGAACGGCGACTCTGGAAACACCATATGTTTT
CDR3aa: CAIAMMNGDSGNTICF

j_gene: TRBJ1-5
abundance: once
d_gene: -
v_gene: TRBV19
CDR3nt: TGTGCCAGTAGGGGTACAGCCGCTAGTGGACTCCAGCATTTT
CDR3aa: CASRGTAASGLQHF

j_gene: TRBJ1-1
abundance: -
d_gene: -
v_gene: TRBV11-3
CDR3nt: TGTGCCATCAGGTTAACCGGTACTACTACTGAAGCTTTCTTT
CDR3aa: CAIRLTGTTTEAFF

j_gene: TRBJ2-7
abundance: -
d_gene: TRBD2
v_gene: TRBV12-3/TRBV12-4
CDR3nt: TGTGCCACGAGGACTAGTGGGAGTTACGAGCAGCACTTC
CDR3aa: CATRTSGSYEQHF

j_gene: TRBJ1-2
abundance: many
d_gene: -
v_gene: TRBV6-6
CDR3nt: TGTGCCAGCAGTTACTCGAGTAAGAAGGGACATGGCTACACCTTC
CDR3aa: CASSYSSKKGHGYTF

j_gene: TRBJ1-5
abundance: many
d_gene: TRBD1
v_gene: TRBV20-1
CDR3nt: TGCAGTGCTAGAGATTTCTCAGGGGGGCATCAGCCCCAGCATTTT
CDR3aa: CSARDFSGGHQPQHF

j_gene: TRBJ2-6
abundance: large
d_gene: TRBD1
v_gene: TRBV10-1
CDR3nt: TGCGCCAGCAGTCCGGGACAGTCAGGTGGGGCCAACGTCCTGACTTTC
CDR3aa: CASSPGQSGGANVLTF

j_gene: TRBJ1-6
abundance: -
d_gene: TRBD1
v_gene: TRBV5-6
CDR3nt: TGTGCCGGCAGGTTGAGACAGGGGAATGGATCACCCCTCCACTTT
CDR3aa: CAGRLRQGNGSPLHF

j_gene: TRBJ2-1
abundance: many
d_gene: TRBD2
v_gene: TRBV11-2
CDR3nt: TGTGCCAGCAGCCCTCGACTAGCGATCTCCTACAATGAGCAGTTCTTC
CDR3aa: CASSPRLAISYNEQFF

j_gene: TRBJ2-1
abundance: -
d_gene: TRBD1
v_gene: TRBV19
CDR3nt: TGTGCCAACTCCCGGACAGGTCGCTACAATGAGCAGTTCTTC
CDR3aa: CANSRTGRYNEQFF

j_gene: TRBJ1-1
abundance: -
d_gene: -
v_gene: TRBV24-1
CDR3nt: TGTGCCACCAGTGCGGGGAACACTGAAACTTTCTTT
CDR3aa: CATSAGNTETFF

j_gene: TRBJ1-1
abundance: -
d_gene: TRBD1
v_gene: TRBV15
CDR3nt: TGTGCCATCAGCCCGCGGCGAACAGGGGCCACGAACACTGAAGCTTTCTTT
CDR3aa: CAISPRRTGATNTEAFF

j_gene: TRBJ2-2
abundance: once
d_gene: -
v_gene: TRBV29-1
CDR3nt: TGCAACGCTGTGACCGCCGCGGCCGGGGAACTGTTTTTT
CDR3aa: CNAVTAAAGELFF

j_gene: TRBJ2-1
abundance: -
d_gene: -
v_gene: TRBV6-6
CDR3nt: TGTGCCAGCATGCCCATCACAGGGAATGAGCAGTTCTTT
CDR3aa: CASMPITGNEQFF

j_gene: TRBJ2-5
abundance: -
d_gene: -
v_gene: TRBV20-1
CDR3nt: TGCAGTGCTAGAGACAGGGGTATGGAGACCCTGTACTTC
CDR3aa: CSARDRGMETLYF

j_gene: TRBJ1-5
abundance: -
d_gene: TRBD1
v_gene: TRBV4-1
CDR3nt: TGCGCCAGGACTATTTTCGGGACAGAGAATCAGCCCCATCATTTT
CDR3aa: CARTIFGTENQPHHF

j_gene: TRBJ2-7
abundance: many
d_gene: -
v_gene: TRBV6-5
CDR3nt: TGTGCCAGCTCGGGCTTGTTCCCCTACGAGCAGTACTTC
CDR3aa: CASSGLFPYEQYF